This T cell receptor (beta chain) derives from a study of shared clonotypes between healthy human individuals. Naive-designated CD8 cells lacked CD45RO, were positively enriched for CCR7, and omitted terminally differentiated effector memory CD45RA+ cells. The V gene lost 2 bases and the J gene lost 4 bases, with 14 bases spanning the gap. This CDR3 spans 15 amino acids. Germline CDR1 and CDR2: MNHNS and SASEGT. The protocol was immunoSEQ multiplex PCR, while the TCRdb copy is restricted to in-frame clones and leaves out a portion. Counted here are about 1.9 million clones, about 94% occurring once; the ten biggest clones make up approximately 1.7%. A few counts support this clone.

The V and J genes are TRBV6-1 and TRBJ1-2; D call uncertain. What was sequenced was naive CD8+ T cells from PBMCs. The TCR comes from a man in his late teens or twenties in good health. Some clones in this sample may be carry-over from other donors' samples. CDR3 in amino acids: CASSEITATPYGYTF. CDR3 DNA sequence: TGTGCCAGCAGTGAAATAACCGCCACTCCCTATGGCTACACCTTC.